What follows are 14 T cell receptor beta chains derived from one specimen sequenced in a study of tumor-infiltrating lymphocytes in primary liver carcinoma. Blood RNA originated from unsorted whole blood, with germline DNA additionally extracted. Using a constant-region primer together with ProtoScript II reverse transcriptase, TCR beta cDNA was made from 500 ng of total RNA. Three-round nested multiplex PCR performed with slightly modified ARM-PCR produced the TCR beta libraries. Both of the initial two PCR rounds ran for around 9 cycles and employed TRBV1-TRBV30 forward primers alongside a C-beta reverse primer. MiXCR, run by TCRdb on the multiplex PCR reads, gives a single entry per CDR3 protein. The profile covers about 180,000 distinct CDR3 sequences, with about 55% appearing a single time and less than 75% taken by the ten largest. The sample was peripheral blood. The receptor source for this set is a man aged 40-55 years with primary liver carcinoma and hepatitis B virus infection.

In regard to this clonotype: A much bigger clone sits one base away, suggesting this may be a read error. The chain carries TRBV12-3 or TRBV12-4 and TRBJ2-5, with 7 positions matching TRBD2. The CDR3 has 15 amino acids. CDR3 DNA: TGTGCCAGCACCCCTTTTGGGAGGGCCGGAGAGACCCGGTACTTC. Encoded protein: CASTPFGRAGETRYF.

The CDR3 sequence: CASSQGYRWETQYF. CDR3 DNA sequence: TGTGCCAGCAGCCAGGGGTACAGGTGGGAGACCCAGTACTTC. The chain is built from TRBV11-2 and TRBJ2-5; the D gene is possibly TRBD1 (6 bases). Trimming removed 5 bases from V and 5 bases from J, with 15 bases in between. The V gene's germline CDR1 is SGHAT and CDR2 FQNNGV. CDR3 length: 14 amino acids. Based on the CDR3 plus reference TRBV11-2 and TRBJ2-5, the full variable domain is EAGVAQSPRYKIIEKRQSVAFWCNPISGHATLYWYQQILGQGPKLLIQFQNNGVVDDSQLPKDRFSAERLKGVDSTLKIQPAKLEDSAVYLCASSQGYRWETQYFGPGTRLLVL.

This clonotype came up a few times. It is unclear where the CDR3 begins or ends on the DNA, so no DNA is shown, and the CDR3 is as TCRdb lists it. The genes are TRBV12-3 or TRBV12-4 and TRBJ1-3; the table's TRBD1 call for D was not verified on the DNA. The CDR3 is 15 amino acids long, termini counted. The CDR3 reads CASSTSTGFGNTIYF.

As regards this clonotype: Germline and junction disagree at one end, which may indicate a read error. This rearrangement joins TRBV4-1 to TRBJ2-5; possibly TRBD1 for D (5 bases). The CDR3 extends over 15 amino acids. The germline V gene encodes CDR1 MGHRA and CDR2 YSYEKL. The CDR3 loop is CASSQDGAGQETQHF. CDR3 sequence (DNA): TGCGCCAGCAGCCAAGATGGGGCAGGGCAAGAGACCCAGCACTTC.

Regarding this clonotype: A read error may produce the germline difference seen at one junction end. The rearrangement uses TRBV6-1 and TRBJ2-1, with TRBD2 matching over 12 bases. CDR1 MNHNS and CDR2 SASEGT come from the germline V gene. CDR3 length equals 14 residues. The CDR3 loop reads CVSSYGTSGNEQFF. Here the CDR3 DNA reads TGTGTCAGCAGTTACGGGACTAGCGGGAATGAGCAGTTCTTC.

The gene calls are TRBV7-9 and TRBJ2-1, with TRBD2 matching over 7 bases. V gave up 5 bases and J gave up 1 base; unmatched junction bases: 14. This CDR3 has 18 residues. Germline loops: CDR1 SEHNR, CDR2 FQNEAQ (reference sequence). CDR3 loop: CASSPLIAGERSYNEQFF. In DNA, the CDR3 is TGTGCCAGCAGCCCCCTAATCGCGGGAGAAAGATCCTACAATGAGCAGTTCTTC.

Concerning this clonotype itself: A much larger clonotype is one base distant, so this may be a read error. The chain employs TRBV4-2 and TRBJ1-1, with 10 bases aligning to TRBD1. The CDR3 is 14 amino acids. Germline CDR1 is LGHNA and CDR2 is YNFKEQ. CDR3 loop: CASGQGQGDTEAFF. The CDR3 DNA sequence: TGTGCCAGCGGCCAAGGACAGGGGGACACTGAAGCTTTCTTT.

The CDR3 here is CASSDLSGDSGGLAKNIQYF. The CDR3 nucleotides are TGTGCCAGCAGTGACCTGAGTGGTGATAGCGGGGGACTAGCCAAAAACATTCAGTACTTC. The chain has TRBV6-4 and TRBJ2-4, with TRBD2 identical over 9 bases. Looked up from germline, CDR1 is MRHNA and CDR2 is SNTAGT. The CDR3 loop spans 20 amino acids. Trimming removed 2 bases from V and 0 bases from J; junction bases left unmatched: 14.

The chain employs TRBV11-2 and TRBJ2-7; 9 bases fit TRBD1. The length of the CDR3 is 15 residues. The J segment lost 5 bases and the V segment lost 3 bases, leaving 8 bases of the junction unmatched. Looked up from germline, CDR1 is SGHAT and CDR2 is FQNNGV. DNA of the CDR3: TGTGCCAGCAGCTTCTTCGGGACAGGGAGGAACGAGCAGTACTTC. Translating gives CASSFFGTGRNEQYF.

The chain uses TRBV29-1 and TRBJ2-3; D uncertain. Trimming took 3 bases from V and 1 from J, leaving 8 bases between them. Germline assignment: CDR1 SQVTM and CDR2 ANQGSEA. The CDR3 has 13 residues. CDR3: CSVEDGGTDTQYF. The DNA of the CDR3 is TGCAGCGTTGAGGATGGAGGCACAGATACGCAGTATTTT.

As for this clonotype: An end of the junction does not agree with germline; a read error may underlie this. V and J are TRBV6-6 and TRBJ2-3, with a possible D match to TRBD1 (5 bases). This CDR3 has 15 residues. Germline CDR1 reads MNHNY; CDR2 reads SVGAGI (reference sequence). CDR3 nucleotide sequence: TGTGCCAGCAGTTTCATGGTGACAGTCACAGATACGCAGTATTTC. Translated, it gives CASSFMVTVTDTQYF.

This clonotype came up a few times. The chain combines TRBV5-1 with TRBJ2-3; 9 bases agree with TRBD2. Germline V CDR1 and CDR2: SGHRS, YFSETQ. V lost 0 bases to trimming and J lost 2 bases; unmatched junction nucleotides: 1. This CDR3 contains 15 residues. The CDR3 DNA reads TGCGCCAGCAGCTTGGGACTAGCGGTCACAGATACGCAGTATTTT. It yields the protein CASSLGLAVTDTQYF. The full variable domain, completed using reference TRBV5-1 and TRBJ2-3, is KAGVTQTPRYLIKTRGQQVTLSCSPISGHRSVSWYQQTPGQGLQFLFEYFSETQRNKGNFPGRFSGRQFSNSRSEMNVSTLELGDSALYLCASSLGLAVTDTQYFGPGTRLTVL.

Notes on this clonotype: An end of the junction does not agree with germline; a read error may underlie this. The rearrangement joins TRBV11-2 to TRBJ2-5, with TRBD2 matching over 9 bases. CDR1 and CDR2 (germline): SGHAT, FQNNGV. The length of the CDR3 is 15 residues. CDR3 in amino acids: CANSLVAGEQETQYF. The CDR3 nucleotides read TGCGCCAACAGCTTAGTAGCGGGAGAACAAGAGACCCAGTACTTC.

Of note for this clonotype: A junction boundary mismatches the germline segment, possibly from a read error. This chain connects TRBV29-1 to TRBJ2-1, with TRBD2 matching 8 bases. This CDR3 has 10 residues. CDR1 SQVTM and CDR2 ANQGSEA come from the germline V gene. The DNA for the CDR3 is TGCAGCGTTAGTAGCGGGGAGCACTTCTTC. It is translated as CSVSSGEHFF.